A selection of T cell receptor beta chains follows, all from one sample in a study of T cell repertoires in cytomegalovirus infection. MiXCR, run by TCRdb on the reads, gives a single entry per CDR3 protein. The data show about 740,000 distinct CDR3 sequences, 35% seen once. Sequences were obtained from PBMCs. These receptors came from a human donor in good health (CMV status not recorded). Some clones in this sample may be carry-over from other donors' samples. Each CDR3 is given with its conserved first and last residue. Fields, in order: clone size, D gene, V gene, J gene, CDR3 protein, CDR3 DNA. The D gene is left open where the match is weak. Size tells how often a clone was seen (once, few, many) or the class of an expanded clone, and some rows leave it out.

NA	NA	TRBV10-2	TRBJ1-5	CASSESSTGQPQHF	TGCGCCAGCAGTGAGTCATCAACCGGACAGCCCCAGCATTTT
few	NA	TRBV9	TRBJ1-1	CASSREQTSNTEAFF	TGTGCCAGCTCTCGGGAACAGACATCAAACACTGAAGCTTTCTTT
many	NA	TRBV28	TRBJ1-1	CASSHSGTGAFF	TGTGCCAGCAGCCACTCCGGGACGGGGGCTTTCTTT
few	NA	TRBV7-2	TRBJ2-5	CASSRVWGPETQYF	TGTGCCAGCAGCCGGGTATGGGGGCCAGAGACCCAGTACTTC
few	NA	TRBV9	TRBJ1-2	CASSVATDGVYGYTF	TGTGCCAGCAGCGTAGCTACGGATGGTGTCTATGGCTACACCTTC
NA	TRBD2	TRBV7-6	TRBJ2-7	CASSWSGDGDEQYF	TGTGCCAGCAGCTGGAGCGGGGACGGCGACGAGCAGTACTTC
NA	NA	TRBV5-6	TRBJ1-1	CASSFGQVSEAFF	TGTGCCAGCAGTTTCGGGCAGGTTTCTGAAGCTTTCTTT
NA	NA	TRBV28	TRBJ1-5	CASTIGQSSNQPQHF	TGTGCCAGCACCATAGGGCAGAGTAGCAATCAGCCCCAGCATTTT
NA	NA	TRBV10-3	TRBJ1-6	CAISGGPLINSPLHF	TGTGCCATCAGTGGGGGGCCTCTGATTAATTCACCCCTCCACTTT
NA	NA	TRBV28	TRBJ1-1	CASSQPGRAEAFF	TGTGCCAGCAGTCAACCGGGACGAGCTGAAGCTTTCTTT
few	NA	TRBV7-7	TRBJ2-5	CASSFGLGGVQETQYF	TGTGCTAGCAGCTTTGGGCTCGGCGGGGTCCAAGAGACCCAGTACTTC
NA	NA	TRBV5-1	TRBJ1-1	CASCAEAGNSYTEAFF	TGCGCCAGCTGCGCGGAAGCAGGGAACTCGTACACTGAAGCTTTCTTT
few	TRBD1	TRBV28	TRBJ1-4	CARLRTGRDEKLFF	TGTGCCAGACTGCGGACAGGGAGGGATGAAAAACTGTTTTTT
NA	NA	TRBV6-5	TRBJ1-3	CASSYPGAGSSGNTIYF	TGTGCCAGCAGTTACCCGGGGGCAGGTTCCTCTGGAAACACCATATATTTT
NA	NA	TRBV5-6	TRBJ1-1	CASSLGERYTEAFF	TGTGCCAGCAGCTTGGGGGAGAGGTACACTGAAGCTTTCTTT
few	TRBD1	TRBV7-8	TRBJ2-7	CASSDVRQGAVYEQYF	TGTGCCAGCAGCGACGTGAGACAGGGGGCTGTCTACGAGCAGTACTTC
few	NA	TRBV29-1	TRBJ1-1	CSGRESTEAFF	TGCAGCGGGCGTGAAAGCACTGAAGCTTTCTTT
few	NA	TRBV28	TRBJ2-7	CASSLGRDAGFYEQYF	TGTGCCAGCAGTTTGGGTCGGGACGCCGGCTTCTACGAGCAGTACTTC
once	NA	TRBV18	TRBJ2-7	CARSPDGSYDQYF	TGTGCCAGGTCACCGGACGGATCCTACGATCAGTACTTC
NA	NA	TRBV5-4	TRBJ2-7	CASSLYGSSLYEQYF	TGTGCCAGCAGCTTGTACGGGAGCTCCTTATACGAGCAGTACTTC
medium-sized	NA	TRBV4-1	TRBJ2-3	CASSQDGAGIAADTQYF	TGCGCCAGCAGCCAAGATGGAGCAGGGATAGCGGCAGATACGCAGTATTTT
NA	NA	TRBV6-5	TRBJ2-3	CASSPPGGPDTQYF	TGTGCCAGCAGCCCACCGGGGGGCCCAGATACGCAGTATTTT
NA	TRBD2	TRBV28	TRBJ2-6	CASSYSGSSGANVLTF	TGTGCCAGCAGTTATAGCGGGAGCTCTGGGGCCAACGTCCTGACTTTC
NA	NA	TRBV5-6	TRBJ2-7	CASSWVGRASYEQYF	TGTGCCAGCAGCTGGGTCGGCAGAGCCTCCTACGAGCAGTACTTC
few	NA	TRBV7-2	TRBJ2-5	CASRPGVYQETQYF	TGTGCCAGCAGACCAGGGGTGTACCAAGAGACCCAGTACTTC
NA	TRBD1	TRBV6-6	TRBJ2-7	CASSEINRGGEQYF	TGTGCCAGCAGCGAGATAAACAGGGGCGGCGAGCAGTACTTC
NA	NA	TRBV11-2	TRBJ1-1	CASSLPLGMNTEAFF	TGTGCCAGCAGCCTCCCCTTGGGGATGAACACTGAAGCTTTCTTT
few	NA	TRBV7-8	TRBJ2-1	CASSLEATSSYNEQFF	TGTGCCAGCAGCTTAGAAGCGACCAGCTCCTACAATGAGCAGTTCTTC
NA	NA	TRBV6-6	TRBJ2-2	CASRRVYNTGELFF	TGTGCCAGCCGTCGGGTGTATAACACCGGGGAGCTGTTTTTT
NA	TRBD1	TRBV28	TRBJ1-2	CASRGQGGYTF	TGTGCCAGCAGGGGACAGGGTGGCTACACCTTC
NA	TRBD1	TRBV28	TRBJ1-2	CASSLLVGGQGDYGYTF	TGTGCCAGCAGTTTATTGGTCGGAGGTCAGGGGGACTATGGCTACACCTTC
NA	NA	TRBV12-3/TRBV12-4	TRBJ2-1	CASSPLRELAGEQFF	TGTGCCAGCAGTCCCCTCCGCGAGCTCGCCGGTGAGCAGTTCTTC
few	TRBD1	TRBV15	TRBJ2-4	CATSSRTGPAKNIQYF	TGTGCCACCAGCTCCCGGACAGGACCAGCCAAAAACATTCAGTACTTC
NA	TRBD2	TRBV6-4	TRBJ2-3	CASSDRGGPTPDTQYF	TGTGCCAGCAGTGACCGGGGGGGACCCACCCCAGATACGCAGTATTTT
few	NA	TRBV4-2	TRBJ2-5	CASSQDAFRVRF	TGTGCCAGCAGCCAAGATGCTTTCAGGGTGAGGTTC
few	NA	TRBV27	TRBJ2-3	CASSSQWGDTQYF	TGTGCCAGCAGTTCCCAATGGGGAGATACGCAGTATTTT
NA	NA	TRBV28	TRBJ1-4	CASRALGNFNEKLFF	TGTGCCAGCAGGGCCCTAGGAAACTTTAATGAAAAACTGTTTTTT
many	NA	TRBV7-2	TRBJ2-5	CASTTAGSRVLETQYF	TGTGCCAGCACCACGGCGGGGTCGAGGGTCTTAGAGACCCAGTACTTC
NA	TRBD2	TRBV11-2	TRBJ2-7	CASSPGLATSYEQYF	TGTGCCAGCAGCCCAGGACTAGCGACTTCCTACGAGCAGTACTTC
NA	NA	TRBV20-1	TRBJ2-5	CSASSRTFQETQYF	TGCAGTGCTTCCAGTAGGACATTCCAAGAGACCCAGTACTTC